The 27 T cell receptor beta chains below come from one sample, sequenced in a study of blood T cell repertoires in COVID-19 (dated by TCRdb to 2018 to 2020). Library preparation was by the immunoSEQ multiplex PCR assay. As stored in TCRdb, this immuneACCESS dataset retains in-frame rearrangements with V and J assigned. A fraction of the clones does not appear; measured against another copy, unresolved V genes explain less than half of the discrepancy, and the remainder lacks a known reason. This sample holds roughly 280,000 clones; approximately 90% were observed only once. 4.1% of the sample rests with the top ten. The sequencing input was PBMCs or T cells enriched from blood (not recorded which). The receptor source for this set is a woman between 25 and 40 years old with acute COVID-19.

The V gene is TRBV11-2, the J gene TRBJ1-2, with a tentative D call TRBD1 (6 bases). V dropped 8 bases and J dropped 7 bases, with 14 bases sitting between them. The CDR3 totals 12 residues. From germline, CDR1 is SGHAT and CDR2 FQNNGV. The CDR3: CASRTGGSGYTF. CDR3 sequence (DNA): TGTGCCAGCCGGACGGGGGGCAGTGGCTACACCTTC.

This clone was detected once. The chain couples TRBV18 to TRBJ2-7, with 8 bases fitting TRBD1. From germline, CDR1 is KGHSH and CDR2 LQKENI. The CDR3 totals 17 residues. V was pared by 0 bases and J by 3 bases, with 10 bases of the junction left unmatched. The CDR3 loop reads CASSPPPGTGLNYEQYF. CDR3 DNA sequence: TGTGCCAGCTCACCACCGCCTGGGACAGGATTAAACTACGAGCAGTACTTC.

This chain links TRBV19 with TRBJ2-7; TRBD1 might be the D (6 bases). The germline V gene has CDR1 LNHDA and CDR2 SQIVND (reference sequence). Trimming shortened V by 2 bases and J by 4 bases, and 9 bases separated the two germline ends. The CDR3 extends over 13 amino acids. The CDR3 DNA is TGTGCCAGTAGTATAAATCAGGGGTACGAGCAGTACTTC. The encoded protein is CASSINQGYEQYF. The variable domain in full, with the rest retrieved from reference TRBV19 and TRBJ2-7, is DGGITQSPKYLFRKEGQNVTLSCEQNLNHDAMYWYRQDPGQGLRLIYYSQIVNDFQKGDIAEGYSVSREKKESFPLTVTSAQKNPTAFYLCASSINQGYEQYFGPGTRLTVT.

V usage is TRBV3-1 (or the pseudogene TRBV3-2) and J usage is TRBJ2-5; TRBD2 matches 9 bases. CDR1 is LGHDT and CDR2 is YNNKEL in the germline V gene (reference sequence). Losses at the gene ends were 4 bases for V and 1 base for J; bases not matched to a gene: 7. CDR3 size: 16 residues. CDR3 DNA sequence: TGTGCCAGCAGCCCCTCCTCTAGCGGGGCCCAAGAGACCCAGTACTTC. It codes for CASSPSSSGAQETQYF.

V is TRBV30 and J is TRBJ1-1, with TRBD1 matching 8 bases. V shed 7 bases, J shed 5 bases, and the junction held 9 bases outside the gene matches. The CDR3 is 13 residues long. From germline, CDR1 is GTSNPN and CDR2 SVGIG (reference sequence). The CDR3 loop is CAFIDRGWTEAFF. In DNA, the CDR3 is TGTGCCTTCATAGACAGGGGATGGACTGAAGCTTTCTTT. Full variable domain (missing parts from reference TRBV30 and TRBJ1-1): SQTIHQWPATLVQPVGSPLSLECTVEGTSNPNLYWYRQAAGRGLQLLFYSVGIGQISSEVPQNLSASRPQDRQFILSSKKLLLSDSGFYLCAFIDRGWTEAFFGQGTRLTVV.

The chain is built from TRBV19 and TRBJ2-7; tentative D call: TRBD1 (6 bases). The CDR3 consists of 13 residues. Germline loops: CDR1 LNHDA, CDR2 SQIVND (reference sequence). V dropped 5 bases and J dropped 5 bases, with 13 bases sitting between them. DNA of the CDR3: TGTGCCAGTAGTGTAACAGGGTCAAACGAGCAGTACTTC. Its translation is CASSVTGSNEQYF.

The chain couples TRBV12-3 or TRBV12-4 to TRBJ2-5, with 8 positions matching TRBD1. V lost 6 bases to trimming and J lost 4 bases; unmatched junction nucleotides: 4. The CDR3 contains 13 residues. The CDR3 is CASSRQGTETQYF. CDR3 DNA sequence: TGTGCCAGCAGCCGACAGGGGACAGAGACCCAGTACTTC.

The V call is TRBV19, the J call TRBJ2-1; 11 bases fit TRBD2. Germline V lookup: CDR1 LNHDA, CDR2 SQIVND (reference sequence). The CDR3 extends over 15 amino acids. J gave up 10 bases and V 10 bases, and 15 bases lay outside the gene matches. As DNA, the CDR3 is TGTGCCACGAGCCGAGAGCCGGGACTAGCGGACGAGCAGTTCTTC. Amino acid sequence: CATSREPGLADEQFF.

This rearrangement joins TRBV7-2 to TRBJ1-1; D ambiguous. V was clipped by 1 base and J by 4 bases, with 7 bases between them. Per the germline V gene, CDR1 is SGHTA and CDR2 is FQGNSA. The CDR3 covers 13 residues. This chain's CDR3 is CASSLGGVTEAFF. Written as DNA, the CDR3 is TGTGCCAGCAGCTTAGGCGGGGTCACTGAAGCTTTCTTT.

The J gene is TRBJ2-1, the V gene TRBV5-4; TRBD2 aligns across 10 bases. The CDR3 runs to 15 residues. J was trimmed by 6 bases and V by 4 bases; bases with no gene match: 7. The V gene's germline CDR1 is SGHNT and CDR2 YYREEE (reference sequence). Here the CDR3 reads CASSRSGRAVNEQFF. In DNA form, the CDR3 reads TGTGCCAGCAGCCGCAGCGGGAGGGCTGTCAATGAGCAGTTCTTC.

The rearrangement joins TRBV29-1 to TRBJ1-2; possible D gene TRBD1, 5 bases. Germline CDR1 is SQVTM and CDR2 is ANQGSEA. There are 14 residues in the CDR3. V was clipped by 3 bases and J by 4 bases, with 15 bases between them. The CDR3 coding sequence is TGCAGCGTTGACCGACACGGGGGTGGCTATGGCTACACCTTC. Translated, it gives CSVDRHGGGYGYTF.

The chain's CDR3 is CASSLPVFRGRNEKLFF. The CDR3, as DNA: TGTGCCAGCAGTTTACCAGTTTTCAGGGGGCGAAATGAAAAACTGTTTTTT. V is TRBV28 and J is TRBJ1-4, with 8 bases matching TRBD1. The CDR3 sequence is 17 residues long. Germline V gives CDR1 MDHEN, CDR2 SYDVKM. V trimming: 2 bases; J trimming: 5 bases; junction bases outside the gene matches: 10.

The chain employs TRBV4-1 and TRBJ2-2; D ambiguous. The CDR3 runs to 14 residues. Germline V gene lookup returns CDR1 MGHRA and CDR2 YSYEKL. V was pared by 0 bases and J by 1 base, with 3 bases between. The CDR3, as DNA: TGCGCCAGCAGCCAAGATCTGAACACCGGGGAGCTGTTTTTT. Translated, it gives CASSQDLNTGELFF.

Note on this clone: The limits of the CDR3 on the DNA are not certain, so only TCRdb's listed CDR3 is given. The chain combines TRBV28 with TRBJ2-3; TRBD1, the table's D call, lacks a check against the DNA. CDR1 is MDHEN and CDR2 is SYDVKM in the germline V gene. Termini included, the CDR3 measures 12 amino acids. CDR3 amino acids: CASSSSTYTQYF.

The rearrangement joins TRBV5-4 to TRBJ1-3, with D hard to call. V was trimmed by 4 bases and J by 0 bases, leaving 11 bases between them. Germline V gene sequence: CDR1 SGHNT, CDR2 YYREEE (reference sequence). The CDR3 loop spans 15 amino acids. The CDR3 loop is CASSHSVSSGNTIYF. For the CDR3, the DNA is TGTGCCAGCAGCCACAGTGTAAGCTCTGGAAACACCATATATTTT.

The chain couples TRBV7-2 to TRBJ1-5; 8 bases are a match to TRBD1. This CDR3 has 15 amino acids. The J segment lost 6 bases and the V segment lost 4 bases, leaving 8 bases of the junction unmatched. Germline loops: CDR1 SGHTA, CDR2 FQGNSA. CDR3 nucleotides: TGTGCCAGCAGCTCCGGACAGGGAGAAGGTCAGCCCCAGCATTTT. This codes for CASSSGQGEGQPQHF.

The chain is built from TRBV2 and TRBJ1-3; D gene unclear. Looked up from germline, CDR1 is SNHLY and CDR2 is FYNNEI. This CDR3 has 13 amino acids. The V end lost 11 bases, the J end lost 3 bases, and 14 bases lay between the germline ends. CDR3 sequence: CALLREVGNTIYF. Written as DNA, the CDR3 is TGTGCCCTACTAAGGGAGGTTGGAAACACCATATATTTT. The full variable domain, in which reference TRBV2 and TRBJ1-3 provide the parts outside the CDR3, is EPEVTQTPSHQVTQMGQEVILRCVPISNHLYFYWYRQILGQKVEFLVSFYNNEISEKSEIFDDQFSVERPDGSNFTLKIRSTKLEDSAMYFCALLREVGNTIYFGEGSWLTVV.

The chain uses TRBV28 and TRBJ1-5, with D possibly being TRBD1 (5 bases). The V and J ends lost 5 bases and 2 bases respectively, with 16 bases between them. Germline V gives CDR1 MDHEN, CDR2 SYDVKM. This CDR3 spans 16 amino acids. Written as DNA, the CDR3 is TGTGCCAGCAGTCCCCAGGGAGGCGACGGCAATCAGCCCCAGCATTTT. As protein: CASSPQGGDGNQPQHF.

This chain links TRBV5-1 with TRBJ1-3; D ambiguous. V dropped 0 bases and J dropped 4 bases, with 11 bases sitting between them. The CDR3 has 15 amino acids. Germline V CDR1 and CDR2: SGHRS, YFSETQ. This CDR3 is CASSLDLESGNTIYF. The CDR3 DNA sequence: TGCGCCAGCAGCTTGGACCTAGAGTCAGGAAACACCATATATTTT.

The rearrangement links TRBV12-3 or TRBV12-4 to TRBJ2-7; possible D gene TRBD2, 5 bases. V dropped 6 bases and J dropped 5 bases, with 8 bases sitting between them. The CDR3 is 11 amino acids. The CDR3 here is CASRLVNEQYF. CDR3 bases: TGTGCCAGCAGACTAGTGAACGAGCAGTACTTC.

The chain couples TRBV6-5 to TRBJ2-3; TRBD1 aligns across 7 bases. This CDR3 is built from 13 residues. CDR1 and CDR2 (germline): MNHEY, SVGAGI. The V segment lost 2 bases and the J segment 6 bases; nucleotides outside the gene matches: 2. CDR3 nucleotide sequence: TGTGCCAGCAGTTACGGACAGGATGATACGCAGTATTTT. It specifies CASSYGQDDTQYF.

This clone was detected only a few times. The rearrangement links TRBV10-1 to TRBJ2-7; D might be TRBD1 (6 bases). The CDR3 is 14 residues long. Germline V gene lookup returns CDR1 WNHNN and CDR2 SYGVQD (reference sequence). Trimming cost V 3 bases and J 6 bases, with 15 bases left between them. The CDR3 DNA sequence: TGCGCCAGCAGTGACAACAGGGTGCCCTCCGAGCAGTACTTC. The encoded protein is CASSDNRVPSEQYF.

This clone was detected only once. The V call is TRBV4-2, the J call TRBJ2-1; 7 bases fit TRBD2. The CDR3 has 15 residues. The ends lost 1 base at V and 8 bases at J; junction bases unmatched: 8. Germline CDR1 is LGHNA and CDR2 is YNFKEQ. As DNA, the CDR3 is TGTGCCAGCAGCCAAGTCAGCGGGGTAGGGGATGAGCAGTTCTTC. It codes for CASSQVSGVGDEQFF.

Only one count was recorded for this clone. The V call is TRBV7-9, the J call TRBJ2-7; the match to TRBD1 covers 10 bases. This CDR3 has 14 residues. Germline CDR1 and CDR2: SEHNR and FQNEAQ (reference sequence). V gave up 3 bases and J gave up 5 bases; unmatched junction bases: 4. CDR3 nucleotides: TGTGCCAGCAGCTTGGACAGGGGGTTCGACGAGCAGTACTTC. Translation gives CASSLDRGFDEQYF.

The chain is built from TRBV4-1 and TRBJ1-4; 8 bases line up with TRBD1. Germline V lookup: CDR1 MGHRA, CDR2 YSYEKL. The CDR3 loop spans 15 amino acids. V shed 4 bases and J 0 bases; nucleotides not matched to a gene: 1. The CDR3: CASSPGQATNEKLFF. The CDR3 bases are TGCGCCAGCAGCCCGGGACAGGCAACTAATGAAAAACTGTTTTTT.

The chain carries TRBV5-1 and TRBJ2-1; D perhaps matches TRBD2 (5 bases). CDR3 size: 13 residues. The germline CDR1 and CDR2 sequences are SGHRS and YFSETQ. Trimming pared 5 bases from V and 8 bases from J, leaving 14 bases between. The DNA for the CDR3 is TGCGCCAGCAGAGACGACCTGGGAGATGAGCAGTTCTTC. Amino acid sequence: CASRDDLGDEQFF.

The sample holds a few counts of this clone. V is TRBV19 and J is TRBJ2-3; 8 bases are a match to TRBD2. CDR3 length: 16 amino acids. V lost 5 bases and J lost 1; bases outside the gene matches: 8. Germline CDR1 LNHDA, CDR2 SQIVND (reference sequence). In nucleotides, the CDR3 is TGTGCCAGTAGTGTAGGACTAGCAGCTGGCACAGATACGCAGTATTTT. Translated, it gives CASSVGLAAGTDTQYF.